What follows are 32 T cell receptor beta chains derived from one specimen sequenced in a study of T-cell reconstitution after alpha-beta-depleted transplantation in children. Unique molecular identifiers were built into the TCRbeta library. TCRdb redid the calling of the PCR reads with MiXCR, one entry per CDR3 protein. This sample has about 580,000 distinct CDR3 sequences, with roughly 24% found just once. The specimen comprised PBMCs, mostly from graft donor cells, sampled 360 days after TCRalphabeta/CD19-depleted stem cell transplant. Receptor source: a boy in the first two years of life who had a stem cell transplant for acute myeloid leukemia, so the T cells may come from the graft donor.

This sequence joins TRBV20-1 and TRBJ2-3, with D tentatively TRBD2 (6 bases). Germline V gene sequence: CDR1 DFQATT, CDR2 SNEGSKA (reference sequence). Trimming removed 0 bases at V and 6 bases at J, with 10 bases between. The CDR3 is 13 residues long. This CDR3 is CSARETRDDTQYF. The DNA of the CDR3 is TGCAGTGCTAGAGAGACTAGGGATGATACGCAGTATTTT.

This clonotype was found many times. V gene TRBV7-9 combines with J gene TRBJ2-7; D is unclear. CDR1 is SEHNR and CDR2 is FQNEAQ in the germline V gene (reference sequence). CDR3 length: 12 residues. V gave up 5 bases and J gave up 4 bases, with 9 bases separating them. As DNA, the CDR3 is TGTGCCAGCAGCCCAGGATTGTACGAGCAGTACTTC. This translates into CASSPGLYEQYF.

This clonotype was seen at least ten times. The chain has TRBV29-1 and TRBJ2-3; D gene unclear. CDR3 length: 11 amino acids. The germline gives CDR1 SQVTM, CDR2 ANQGSEA. The V and J ends lost 7 bases and 6 bases respectively, with 11 bases between them. The CDR3 region is CSALYGDTQYF. Here the CDR3 DNA reads TGCAGCGCCCTCTACGGGGATACGCAGTATTTT.

The chain couples TRBV20-1 to TRBJ2-4, with a weak D call TRBD1 (6 bases). V lost 4 bases and J lost 9, with 22 bases in between. The CDR3 is 15 amino acids. Germline-derived CDR1 and CDR2 are DFQATT and SNEGSKA (reference sequence). The CDR3 is CSATPSGTTGGIQYF. The CDR3 region has the DNA TGCAGTGCTACCCCTTCCGGGACAACTGGTGGCATTCAGTACTTC.

In its sample, this clonotype was seen many times. This rearrangement joins TRBV10-2 to TRBJ2-4; D is uncertain. Germline CDR1 is WSHSY and CDR2 is SAAADI. Trimming shortened V by 5 bases and J by 3 bases, and 17 bases separated the two germline ends. The CDR3 runs 16 residues. The CDR3, as DNA: TGCGCCAGCAGTTCGTCTCCCGCTCCAGGCAAAAACATTCAGTACTTC. Protein: CASSSSPAPGKNIQYF.

The chain carries TRBV11-2 and TRBJ2-7; D is possibly TRBD1 or TRBD2 (5 bases each). V was shortened by 4 bases and J by 2 bases, with 15 bases between the two germline ends. Germline V lookup: CDR1 SGHAT, CDR2 FQNNGV. The CDR3 covers 15 residues. The CDR3 DNA is TGTGCCAGCAGCTCTTCGAGGGGAACGACCTACGAGCAGTACTTC. It is translated as CASSSSRGTTYEQYF.

There are a few counts of this clonotype. V is TRBV20-1 and J is TRBJ2-5, with D maybe TRBD2 (6 bases). Germline CDR1 reads DFQATT; CDR2 reads SNEGSKA (reference sequence). CDR3 size: 15 residues. The V and J ends lost 0 bases and 2 bases respectively, with 13 bases between them. In nucleotides, the CDR3 is TGCAGTGCTAGAGATCTGGGCGGGGTACAAGAGACCCAGTACTTC. Translating it yields CSARDLGGVQETQYF.

This clonotype came up many times. The rearrangement links TRBV29-1 to TRBJ1-1; D unclear. Germline-derived CDR1 and CDR2 are SQVTM and ANQGSEA. Trimming cost V 1 base and J 3 bases, with 9 bases left between them. The CDR3 runs to 13 residues. The CDR3 spells CSVEVVQDTEAFF. The CDR3 nucleotides are TGCAGCGTTGAAGTGGTTCAGGACACTGAAGCTTTCTTT.

Of note for this clonotype: A clone one base away is much larger, so this may be a read error. This chain connects TRBV6-2 or TRBV6-3 to TRBJ2-7; D call uncertain. CDR3 length equals 11 residues. Germline CDR1 is MNHEY and CDR2 is SVGEGT. This CDR3 is CASSVAYEQFV. The CDR3 nucleotides are TGTGCCAGCAGCGTCGCCTACGAGCAGTTCGTC.

The gene calls are TRBV6-2 or TRBV6-3 and TRBJ2-2; D possibly corresponds to TRBD1 (6 bases). CDR1 is MNHEY and CDR2 is SVGEGT in the germline V gene. This CDR3 comprises 15 residues. V dropped 5 bases and J dropped 6 bases, with 16 bases sitting between them. Here the CDR3 reads CASSNHRVGAGELFF. As DNA, the CDR3 is TGTGCCAGCAGTAACCACAGGGTAGGGGCCGGGGAGCTGTTTTTT.

This clonotype was counted a few times. The chain has TRBV27 and TRBJ1-1; D is ambiguous. The CDR3 has 13 amino acids. The germline V and J ends were trimmed by 7 bases and 1 base, with 10 bases remaining between them. Germline values: CDR1 MNHEY, CDR2 SMNVEV (reference sequence). This CDR3 reads CASKPTGNTEAFF. Here the CDR3 DNA reads TGTGCCAGCAAACCGACGGGGAACACTGAAGCTTTCTTT.

This clonotype was counted ten times or more. V gene TRBV7-9 combines with J gene TRBJ2-5; possibly TRBD2 for D (5 bases). CDR3 length: 11 residues. In germline, CDR1 is SEHNR, CDR2 FQNEAQ (reference sequence). The V and J ends lost 8 bases and 4 bases respectively, with 8 bases between them. The chain's CDR3 is CASGSGETQYF. The CDR3 nucleotides read TGTGCCAGCGGGAGTGGAGAGACCCAGTACTTC.

This clonotype was observed a few times. The rearrangement links TRBV19 to TRBJ1-1, with 7 positions matching TRBD1. Germline V gene sequence: CDR1 LNHDA, CDR2 SQIVND (reference sequence). CDR3 length: 15 residues. After removal of 9 bases from V and 3 bases from J, the junction contained 13 bases not matched to a gene. DNA of the CDR3: TGTGCCAGGCATAAACCGGGGCAGGGGGACACTGAAGCTTTCTTT. Its translation: CARHKPGQGDTEAFF.

This clonotype has ten or more counts. This chain links TRBV12-3 or TRBV12-4 with TRBJ2-2, with 9 bases fitting TRBD1. The CDR3 sequence is 16 residues long. Trimming took 4 bases from V and 2 from J; bases not matched to a gene: 5. DNA of the CDR3: TGTGCCAGCAGTTGGGACAGGGCGACCAACACCGGGGAGCTGTTTTTT. It specifies CASSWDRATNTGELFF.

In this sample, this clonotype turned up many times. The chain joins TRBV20-1 to TRBJ2-5; 10 bases align to TRBD1. The CDR3 runs to 16 residues. With 5 bases clipped from V and 6 bases from J, the junction kept 15 bases outside the gene matches. The V gene's germline CDR1 is DFQATT and CDR2 SNEGSKA (reference sequence). CDR3 in amino acids: CSALQDRDRGKKTQYF. In DNA form, the CDR3 reads TGCAGTGCTCTCCAAGACCGGGACAGGGGTAAAAAGACCCAGTACTTC.

The genes are TRBV15 and TRBJ2-2; 10 bases line up with TRBD1. The germline V gene encodes CDR1 LNHNV and CDR2 YYDKDF (reference sequence). This CDR3 region has 16 residues. The V and J ends lost 1 base and 6 bases, in that order; junction bases with no gene match: 5. The CDR3 DNA is TGTGCCACCAGCAGAGGGGGACAGGGGTCAGCCGGGGAGCTGTTTTTT. Translating gives CATSRGGQGSAGELFF. The full variable domain, its missing parts supplied by reference TRBV15 and TRBJ2-2, is DAMVIQNPRYQVTQFGKPVTLSCSQTLNHNVMYWYQQKSSQAPKLLFHYYDKDFNNEADTPDNFQSRRPNTSFCFLDIRSPGLGDTAMYLCATSRGGQGSAGELFFGEGSRLTVL.

This clonotype showed up just a few times. The chain carries TRBV5-1 and TRBJ1-6, with TRBD1 identical over 10 bases. Germline loops: CDR1 SGHRS, CDR2 YFSETQ. This CDR3 region has 15 residues. Trimming removed 1 base from V and 8 bases from J; junction bases left unmatched: 3. The CDR3 here is CASSLLGTGDSPLHF. The CDR3 region has the DNA TGCGCCAGCAGCTTGTTAGGGACAGGGGATTCACCCCTCCACTTT.

This chain connects TRBV10-3 to TRBJ1-1, with D perhaps matching TRBD1 (6 bases). Trimming took off 6 bases at V and 0 bases at J, with 20 bases between the two ends. CDR1 is ENHRY and CDR2 is SYGVKD in the germline V gene. This CDR3 is 17 amino acids long. DNA for the CDR3: TGTGCCATCAGCCCACTTGACAGGACTCCAATGAACACTGAAGCTTTCTTT. It specifies CAISPLDRTPMNTEAFF.

This clonotype was seen many times. The chain couples TRBV20-1 to TRBJ2-3; no reliable D call. The germline V and J ends were trimmed by 4 bases and 2 bases, with 13 bases remaining between them. The CDR3 runs to 14 residues. Germline lookup yields CDR1 DFQATT and CDR2 SNEGSKA (reference sequence). CDR3: CSATDLYPTDTQYF. The CDR3 DNA reads TGCAGTGCTACTGACTTGTATCCCACAGATACGCAGTATTTT.

Ten or more counts support this clonotype. The chain has TRBV18 and TRBJ2-3; D perhaps matches TRBD2 (5 bases). The CDR3 has 15 residues. From germline, CDR1 is KGHSH and CDR2 LQKENI. V lost 4 bases and J 6 bases, leaving 17 bases between the germline ends. DNA for the CDR3: TGTGCCAGCTCACTTGATAACTCGAGAGGGGATACGCAGTATTTT. Its protein product is CASSLDNSRGDTQYF.

V usage is TRBV12-3 or TRBV12-4 and J usage is TRBJ2-5; 8 positions agree with TRBD2. This CDR3 spans 15 amino acids. V was pared by 5 bases and J by 5 bases, with 10 bases of the junction left unmatched. The CDR3 sequence: CASSPSRAGVETQYF. CDR3 coding DNA: TGTGCCAGCAGTCCTTCACGAGCGGGGGTGGAGACCCAGTACTTC.

This clonotype was counted a few times. The chain is built from TRBV6-4 and TRBJ1-1; a weak D match, TRBD1 (5 bases). CDR1 MRHNA and CDR2 SNTAGT come from the germline V gene. This CDR3 contains 18 residues. The V end lost 2 bases, the J end lost 0 bases, and 19 bases lay between the germline ends. CDR3 protein: CASSDRNLGVSMNTEAFF. CDR3 coding DNA: TGTGCCAGCAGTGACCGGAACTTAGGGGTTTCCATGAACACTGAAGCTTTCTTT.

This chain connects TRBV6-1 to TRBJ2-4; 7 bases match TRBD2. V dropped 5 bases and J dropped 2; count of bases not matched to a gene: 9. The length of the CDR3 is 16 residues. CDR1 is MNHNS, CDR2 SASEGT, per germline. CDR3 DNA sequence: TGTGCCAGCAGTCGACTTTCCGGGACTACCAAAAACATTCAGTACTTC. Translating gives CASSRLSGTTKNIQYF.

This clonotype was detected a few times. V and J are TRBV6-1 and TRBJ2-7; D unresolved. Deletions cut 2 bases from V and 0 bases from J, with 17 bases between. Germline CDR1 and CDR2: MNHNS and SASEGT. CDR3 length: 17 amino acids. The CDR3 loop reads CASSEFLGQYSSYEQYF. CDR3 DNA sequence: TGTGCCAGCAGTGAATTCCTGGGCCAGTACTCCTCCTACGAGCAGTACTTC.

This clonotype was found a few times. This chain links TRBV12-5 with TRBJ2-3; D uncertain. The ends were cut back, 5 bases at V and 0 bases at J, with 12 bases in the middle. CDR1 and CDR2 from the germline V gene are LGHNT and FRNRAP. The CDR3 sequence is 15 residues long. The CDR3 sequence is CASGPDGLSTDTQYF. DNA for the CDR3: TGTGCTAGTGGTCCGGACGGATTAAGCACAGATACGCAGTATTTT.

There are a few counts of this clonotype. Compared with germline, one end of the junction differs, possibly owing to a read error. The genes are TRBV20-1 and TRBJ2-7; D is perhaps TRBD1 or TRBD2 (5 bases each). From germline, CDR1 is DFQATT and CDR2 SNEGSKA (reference sequence). This CDR3 contains 11 residues. CDR3: CSASTGSKREF. The CDR3 DNA follows: TGCAGTGCTAGTACAGGTTCCAAAAGGGAGTTC.

This clonotype was picked up a small number of times. This chain connects TRBV20-1 to TRBJ1-5; the D gene is possibly TRBD1 (5 bases). This CDR3 comprises 16 residues. Germline V gives CDR1 DFQATT, CDR2 SNEGSKA (reference sequence). The ends were cut back, 0 bases at V and 7 bases at J, with 19 bases in the middle. The CDR3 region has the DNA TGCAGTGCTAGAGATCAGGTAGGGGCAGGGAAACAGCCCCAGCATTTT. Its translation is CSARDQVGAGKQPQHF.

CDR3 in DNA: TGTGCCAGCAGCTTGACCGGGACAGACCTCTACGAGCAGTACGTC. As protein: CASSLTGTDLYEQYV. This chain joins TRBV7-2 and TRBJ2-7, with 7 bases aligning to TRBD1. The CDR3 has 15 amino acids. The germline gives CDR1 SGHTA, CDR2 FQGNSA. Trimming at V came to 3 bases and at J to 3 bases, leaving 8 bases not matched to a gene.

This clonotype has more than one count but fewer than ten. This sequence joins TRBV20-1 and TRBJ2-7; TRBD2 might be the D (6 bases). The V gene lost 5 bases and the J gene lost 3 bases, with 17 bases spanning the gap. This CDR3 comprises 14 residues. Looked up from germline, CDR1 is DFQATT and CDR2 is SNEGSKA (reference sequence). The CDR3 nucleotides are TGCAGTGCTTGGAAGCCGGGACTCCACTACGAGCAGTACTTC. Translating it yields CSAWKPGLHYEQYF.

The chain combines TRBV20-1 with TRBJ2-1; 12 nucleotides line up with TRBD2. The J segment lost 10 bases and the V segment lost 5 bases, leaving 6 bases of the junction unmatched. Germline loops: CDR1 DFQATT, CDR2 SNEGSKA (reference sequence). The CDR3 loop spans 13 amino acids. CDR3 sequence (DNA): TGCAGTGCTGGACTAGCGGGGAGGGACGAGCAGTTCTTC. Translating gives CSAGLAGRDEQFF.

In this sample, this clonotype turned up a few times. The chain employs TRBV15 and TRBJ2-5; the D gene is possibly TRBD1 (5 bases). This CDR3 is 14 amino acids long. Germline values: CDR1 LNHNV, CDR2 YYDKDF (reference sequence). With 2 bases removed from V and 2 bases from J, the gap between germline ends came to 9 bases. The CDR3: CATSRSGIQETQYF. In nucleotides, the CDR3 is TGTGCCACCAGCAGATCAGGGATTCAAGAGACCCAGTACTTC.

The rearrangement uses TRBV7-8 and TRBJ2-3, with a weak D call TRBD1 (5 bases). V lost 2 bases, J lost 4 bases, and 13 bases lay in between. The CDR3 consists of 15 residues. The germline V gene encodes CDR1 SGHVS and CDR2 FQNEAQ. Written as DNA, the CDR3 is TGTGCCAGCAGCTTAAATTGGCAGGGTTCAGATACGCAGTATTTT. It specifies CASSLNWQGSDTQYF.